These 26 T cell receptor beta chains share one sample of origin, sequenced in a study of CD8+ T cells in alopecia areata (dated by TCRdb to the late 2010s). The time point label, read with the paper, signifies: 20 to 30 weeks on oral tofacitinib. The treatment or condition label of this sample denotes: oral pan-JAK inhibitor, 5-10 mg twice daily. The protocol used for the library was the immunoSEQ multiplex PCR assay. RNA was extracted from all samples and reverse transcribed into cDNA as template for TCR sequencing. Entries here come from immuneACCESS through TCRdb and include only in-frame sequences with V and J called. Some clones fail to appear in such tables; in the studies checked, an unresolved V gene covers under half of the shortfall, and the cause of the remainder is unknown. The sample contains some 170,000 clones, about 48% of them found a single time. 10% to 13% of the sample is held by the ten biggest clonotypes.

Sequenced material: CD8+ T cells sorted from blood, taken at week 24, from a patient treated with tofacitinib. The receptors were gathered from a human donor with alopecia areata.

A few counts support this clone. This chain links TRBV4-2 with TRBJ2-7; tentative D call: TRBD2 (7 bases). The V gene lost 0 bases and the J gene lost 3 bases, with 12 bases spanning the gap. The CDR3 is made up of 15 amino acids. Germline V gene sequence: CDR1 LGHNA, CDR2 YNFKEQ. For the CDR3, the DNA is TGTGCCAGCAGCCAAGAGAGGGGGGGACGCTACGAGCAGTACTTC. Encoded protein: CASSQERGGRYEQYF.

The genes are TRBV27 and TRBJ2-3; no definite D call. Germline CDR1 reads MNHEY; CDR2 reads SMNVEV (reference sequence). V lost 7 bases, J lost 0 bases, and 8 bases lay in between. The CDR3 runs 13 residues. CDR3 region: CASTIPSTDTQYF. The CDR3, as DNA: TGTGCCAGCACCATACCTAGCACAGATACGCAGTATTTT.

This chain links TRBV5-1 with TRBJ2-1, with 8 positions matching TRBD2. Trimming cost V 0 bases and J 4 bases; bases outside gene matches: 6. Germline V gene lookup returns CDR1 SGHRS and CDR2 YFSETQ. The CDR3 loop spans 16 amino acids. The CDR3 nucleotides are TGCGCCAGCAGCTTGGAGTCCGGGGGGGCTTACAATGAGCAGTTCTTC. Its protein product is CASSLESGGAYNEQFF.

The rearrangement uses TRBV13 and TRBJ2-7; D not certain. The V and J ends lost 0 bases and 0 bases respectively, with 21 bases between them. The germline CDR1 and CDR2 sequences are PRHDT and FYEKMQ (reference sequence). The CDR3 runs to 19 residues. The CDR3 coding sequence is TGTGCCAGCAGCTTAGGTTCACACCGTGAAGACGAAAGCTCCTACGAGCAGTACTTC. Translating gives CASSLGSHREDESSYEQYF. The variable domain in full, completed from reference TRBV13 and TRBJ2-7, reads AAGVIQSPRHLIKEKRETATLKCYPIPRHDTVYWYQQGPGQDPQFLISFYEKMQSDKGSIPDRFSAQQFSDYHSELNMSSLELGDSALYFCASSLGSHREDESSYEQYFGPGTRLTVT.

The rearrangement links TRBV19 to TRBJ1-5; D unresolved. This CDR3 is 14 amino acids long. Trimming removed 3 bases at V and 0 bases at J, with 6 bases between. Germline CDR1 LNHDA, CDR2 SQIVND (reference sequence). The CDR3 coding sequence is TGTGCCAGTAGTATGCGGGATAGCAATCAGCCCCAGCATTTT. Amino acids: CASSMRDSNQPQHF.

This chain links TRBV19 with TRBJ1-5; D perhaps matches TRBD1 (5 bases). In germline, CDR1 is LNHDA, CDR2 SQIVND (reference sequence). Trimming shortened V by 5 bases and J by 8 bases, and 16 bases separated the two germline ends. This CDR3 is built from 14 residues. Here the CDR3 reads CASSARQSQEPQHF. CDR3 in DNA: TGTGCCAGTAGTGCCAGACAGAGCCAAGAGCCCCAGCATTTT.

The CDR3 DNA follows: TGTGCCAGCAGCCCGACAGACGGCAATCAGCCCCAGCATTTT. This sequence encodes CASSPTDGNQPQHF. This chain uses TRBV7-9 with TRBJ1-5, with D possibly being TRBD1 (5 bases). V lost 5 bases and J 2 bases, leaving 10 bases between the germline ends. Germline CDR1 is SEHNR and CDR2 is FQNEAQ (reference sequence). CDR3 length: 14 residues.

V usage is TRBV29-1 and J usage is TRBJ2-7, with 8 positions matching TRBD2. The CDR3 consists of 13 residues. Trimming cost V 7 bases and J 1 base; bases outside gene matches: 6. The germline V gene has CDR1 SQVTM and CDR2 ANQGSEA. CDR3: CSAIGGVSYEQYF. CDR3 nucleotides: TGCAGCGCAATCGGGGGGGTGTCCTACGAGCAGTACTTC.

The chain carries TRBV14 and TRBJ2-3; 7 bases line up with TRBD1. With V trimmed by 0 bases and J by 5 bases, 8 bases remained unmatched. The CDR3 totals 16 residues. Per germline, CDR1 SGHDN and CDR2 FVKESK. CDR3 loop: CASSQDRTGALDTQYF. The CDR3 DNA reads as TGTGCCAGCAGCCAAGATCGCACAGGGGCTTTAGATACGCAGTATTTT.

The chain has TRBV14 and TRBJ1-1; D gene uncertain. Trimming took 2 bases from V and 6 from J, leaving 10 bases between them. The CDR3 runs 13 residues. Germline V lookup: CDR1 SGHDN, CDR2 FVKESK. CDR3 in DNA: TGTGCCAGCAGCCAACAGAGGTACGCTGAAGCTTTCTTT. Translated, it gives CASSQQRYAEAFF. The whole variable domain, remainder taken from reference TRBV14 and TRBJ1-1, is EAGVTQFPSHSVIEKGQTVTLRCDPISGHDNLYWYRRVMGKEIKFLLHFVKESKQDESGMPNNRFLAERTGGTYSTLKVQPAELEDSGVYFCASSQQRYAEAFFGQGTRLTVV.

The table lists this clone with a count of one. J is TRBJ2-7 and V is TRBV29-1; D call uncertain. CDR3 length equals 11 residues. Germline assignment: CDR1 SQVTM and CDR2 ANQGSEA. V was pared by 7 bases and J by 1 base, with 8 bases between. CDR3 region: CSAVISYEQYF. The DNA for the CDR3 is TGCAGCGCCGTCATATCCTACGAGCAGTACTTC.

The genes are TRBV5-1 and TRBJ2-5; no clear D. Trimming removed 5 bases at V and 7 bases at J, with 9 bases between. Germline V lookup: CDR1 SGHRS, CDR2 YFSETQ. The CDR3 length is 11 residues. CDR3 in DNA: TGCGCCAGCAGTCACTCAGGGACCCAGTACTTC. Protein sequence: CASSHSGTQYF.

The chain couples TRBV9 to TRBJ2-7; 7 nucleotides line up with TRBD1. The CDR3 sequence is 15 residues long. CDR1 is SGDLS, CDR2 YYNGEE, per germline. With 4 bases clipped from V and 2 bases from J, the junction kept 9 bases outside the gene matches. The CDR3 loop is CASSPKMDRTYEQYF. The CDR3, as DNA: TGTGCCAGCAGCCCTAAGATGGACAGGACCTACGAGCAGTACTTC.

The table lists this clone with a few counts. The V gene is TRBV4-3, the J gene TRBJ2-1; 7 bases line up with TRBD1. Germline values: CDR1 LGHNA, CDR2 YSLEER. This CDR3 comprises 14 residues. V lost 0 bases, J lost 7 bases, and 3 bases stayed unmatched. Here the CDR3 DNA reads TGCGCCAGCAGCCAAGATGCCAGGGGGAATGAGCAGTTCTTC. Amino acid sequence: CASSQDARGNEQFF.

The rearrangement uses TRBV5-6 and TRBJ1-5, with unresolved D. Germline CDR1 and CDR2: SGHDT and YYEEEE. CDR3 size: 14 residues. The ends were cut back, 5 bases at V and 3 bases at J, with 12 bases in the middle. The CDR3 is CASRGWGVNQPQHF. The CDR3 coding sequence is TGTGCCAGCAGGGGGTGGGGAGTCAATCAGCCCCAGCATTTT.

The chain employs TRBV29-1 and TRBJ1-2; tentative D call: TRBD1 (6 bases). Trimming took off 4 bases at V and 0 bases at J, with 9 bases between the two ends. From germline, CDR1 is SQVTM and CDR2 ANQGSEA. The CDR3 loop spans 13 amino acids. The CDR3 region has the DNA TGCAGCGTTGTTGGGGGCGCTAACTATGGCTACACCTTC. Translation: CSVVGGANYGYTF.

This sequence joins TRBV30 and TRBJ1-1; D perhaps matches TRBD1 (6 bases). Germline values: CDR1 GTSNPN, CDR2 SVGIG (reference sequence). CDR3 length: 12 amino acids. V was shortened by 4 bases and J by 3 bases, with 9 bases between the two germline ends. In DNA form, the CDR3 reads TGTGCCTGGATTGGACAGTACACTGAAGCTTTCTTT. This gives the protein CAWIGQYTEAFF. Supplemented by reference TRBV30 and TRBJ1-1, the full variable domain reads SQTIHQWPATLVQPVGSPLSLECTVEGTSNPNLYWYRQAAGRGLQLLFYSVGIGQISSEVPQNLSASRPQDRQFILSSKKLLLSDSGFYLCAWIGQYTEAFFGQGTRLTVV.

The chain carries TRBV4-3 and TRBJ2-1; D possibly corresponds to TRBD1 (6 bases). V was pared by 5 bases and J by 3 bases, with 14 bases between. The CDR3 spans 15 residues. Germline CDR1 is LGHNA and CDR2 is YSLEER. This chain's CDR3 is CASSKNRDNYNEQFF. CDR3 DNA: TGCGCCAGCAGCAAAAACCGGGACAACTACAATGAGCAGTTCTTC.

V usage is TRBV10-2 and J usage is TRBJ1-2, with D perhaps TRBD1 (5 bases). Trimming removed 0 bases from V and 3 bases from J, with 8 bases in between. The CDR3 is 14 residues long. Germline V gene data show CDR1 as WSHSY and CDR2 as SAAADI. Written as DNA, the CDR3 is TGCGCCAGCAGTGAGTCGCCGGGACACTATGGCTACACCTTC. This encodes CASSESPGHYGYTF.

The chain uses TRBV30 and TRBJ1-4; TRBD1 is a possible D gene (5 bases). V was clipped by 6 bases and J by 8 bases, with 25 bases between them. Germline assignment: CDR1 GTSNPN and CDR2 SVGIG (reference sequence). The CDR3 runs to 16 residues. CDR3 residues: CACTPRQGREEEKLFF. The CDR3 DNA reads TGTGCCTGCACTCCCCGTCAGGGCAGGGAGGAGGAAAAACTGTTTTTT.

The chain carries TRBV2 and TRBJ2-3; D is possibly TRBD1 (6 bases). The CDR3 extends over 15 amino acids. CDR1 and CDR2 (germline): SNHLY, FYNNEI. V was clipped by 4 bases and J by 1 base, with 12 bases between them. CDR3 DNA: TGTGCCAGCAGTGCAGGACCAGGGGGCACAGATACGCAGTATTTT. It specifies CASSAGPGGTDTQYF. Based on the CDR3 plus reference TRBV2 and TRBJ2-3, the full variable domain is EPEVTQTPSHQVTQMGQEVILRCVPISNHLYFYWYRQILGQKVEFLVSFYNNEISEKSEIFDDQFSVERPDGSNFTLKIRSTKLEDSAMYFCASSAGPGGTDTQYFGPGTRLTVL.

This chain connects TRBV27 to TRBJ2-1; 7 positions agree with TRBD1. Germline lookup yields CDR1 MNHEY and CDR2 SMNVEV (reference sequence). The CDR3 has 15 residues. J was trimmed by 6 bases and V by 6 bases; bases with no gene match: 11. This CDR3 is CASRKGQSSLNEQFF. CDR3 coding DNA: TGTGCCAGCAGGAAGGGACAGAGCAGCCTCAATGAGCAGTTCTTC.

This clone has a handful of counts. This chain joins TRBV15 and TRBJ2-1; perhaps TRBD2 as D (5 bases). Trimming took off 0 bases at V and 6 bases at J, with 9 bases between the two ends. CDR3 length equals 14 residues. Germline CDR1 reads LNHNV; CDR2 reads YYDKDF (reference sequence). CDR3 amino acids: CATSRERSGNEQFF. CDR3 bases: TGTGCCACCAGCAGAGAGCGAAGCGGCAATGAGCAGTTCTTC.

This clone was counted a few times. The rearrangement joins TRBV30 to TRBJ2-7; no firm D call. This CDR3 region has 14 residues. Germline V gives CDR1 GTSNPN, CDR2 SVGIG (reference sequence). Trimming left V 2 bases short and J 2 bases short, with 13 bases between. The CDR3 DNA reads TGTGCCTGGAGTCTTGGCGTGCTACCCTACGAGCAGTACTTC. This translates into CAWSLGVLPYEQYF.

The chain is built from TRBV5-6 and TRBJ1-1; D is uncertain. Germline loops: CDR1 SGHDT, CDR2 YYEEEE. V lost 0 bases, J lost 5 bases, and 17 bases lay in between. The CDR3 contains 16 residues. CDR3: CASSLGAGMMRTEAFF. The CDR3 DNA sequence: TGTGCCAGCAGCTTGGGGGCGGGAATGATGAGGACTGAAGCTTTCTTT. Supplemented by reference TRBV5-6 and TRBJ1-1, the full variable domain reads DAGVTQSPTHLIKTRGQQVTLRCSPKSGHDTVSWYQQALGQGPQFIFQYYEEEERQRGNFPDRFSGHQFPNYSSELNVNALLLGDSALYLCASSLGAGMMRTEAFFGQGTRLTVV.

This clone occurred a few times. The chain is built from TRBV19 and TRBJ2-7; D is undetermined. V lost 0 bases and J 3 bases, leaving 6 bases between the germline ends. The CDR3 runs 13 residues. Looked up from germline, CDR1 is LNHDA and CDR2 is SQIVND (reference sequence). Here the CDR3 reads CASSIDSNYEQYF. The CDR3 nucleotides read TGTGCCAGTAGTATAGACAGCAACTACGAGCAGTACTTC.